This section outlines one TCR beta chain sequence together with its context. No antigen is known for it. Some clones are missing from TCRdb's copy, which holds only in-frame ones; the method was immunoSEQ multiplex PCR. Of roughly 110,000 clones listed, 50% to 65% are singletons. With 2 bases clipped from V and 5 bases from J, the junction kept 4 bases outside the gene matches. Germline V gene sequence: CDR1 SGHRS, CDR2 YFSETQ. The CDR3 has 16 amino acids. These data are taken from a study of cytotoxic CD8 clonotypes in ibrutinib-treated CLL. Study-wide points: Under treatment, the uncommon public clonotypes either contracted or remained stable.

The sequences come from PBMCs, collected after 24 months of ibrutinib treatment. The receptor was isolated from a human donor with chronic lymphocytic leukemia. The chain has TRBV5-1 and TRBJ2-1; TRBD2 aligns across 13 bases. CDR3: CASSFRGTSGDNEQFF. CDR3 nucleotide sequence: TGCGCCAGCAGCTTTAGAGGGACTAGCGGGGACAATGAGCAGTTCTTC.